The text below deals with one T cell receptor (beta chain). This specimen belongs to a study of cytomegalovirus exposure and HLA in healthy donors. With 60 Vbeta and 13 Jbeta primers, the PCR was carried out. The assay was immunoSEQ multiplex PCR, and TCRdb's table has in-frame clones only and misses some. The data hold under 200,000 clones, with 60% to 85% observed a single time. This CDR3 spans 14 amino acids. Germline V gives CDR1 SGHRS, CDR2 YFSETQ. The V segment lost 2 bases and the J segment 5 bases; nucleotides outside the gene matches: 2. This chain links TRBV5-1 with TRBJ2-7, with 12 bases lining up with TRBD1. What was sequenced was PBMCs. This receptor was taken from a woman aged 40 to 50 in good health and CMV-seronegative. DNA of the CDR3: TGCGCCAGCAGCTTTGGGACAGGGGGCCACGAGCAGTACTTC. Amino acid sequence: CASSFGTGGHEQYF.